Shown below are 24 T cell receptor beta chains from a single sample sequenced in a study of multiple sclerosis patients with progressive multifocal leukoencephalopathy. Data came from immunoSEQ multiplex PCR; TCRdb stores just in-frame clones and leaves some out. The sample holds fewer than 35,000 clones, about 90% seen once. Time point indicated: around eleven months of natalizumab therapy. Sample: PBMCs, taken from a patient treated with natalizumab. All receptors derive from a human donor with multiple sclerosis.

The chain couples TRBV9 to TRBJ2-1; 13 nucleotides align to TRBD2. Germline V gives CDR1 SGDLS, CDR2 YYNGEE. V shed 4 bases, J shed 9 bases, and the junction held 7 bases outside the gene matches. CDR3 length: 15 amino acids. This chain's CDR3 is CASSPTSGGAGEQFF. The DNA of the CDR3 is TGTGCCAGCAGCCCAACTAGCGGGGGGGCCGGTGAGCAGTTCTTC. Using reference TRBV9 and TRBJ2-1 for the parts outside the CDR3, the full variable domain is DSGVTQTPKHLITATGQRVTLRCSPRSGDLSVYWYQQSLDQGLQFLIQYYNGEERAKGNILERFSAQQFPDLHSELNLSSLELGDSALYFCASSPTSGGAGEQFFGPGTRLTVL.

The chain carries TRBV14 and TRBJ1-2; D remains ambiguous. Germline assignment: CDR1 SGHDN and CDR2 FVKESK. Trimming stripped 4 bases from V and 8 bases from J, with 14 bases between. The CDR3 length is 13 residues. CDR3 loop: CASSLGVRTGYTF. As DNA, the CDR3 is TGTGCCAGCAGCCTGGGAGTTCGCACGGGCTACACCTTC. The full variable domain, in which reference TRBV14 and TRBJ1-2 provide the parts outside the CDR3, is EAGVTQFPSHSVIEKGQTVTLRCDPISGHDNLYWYRRVMGKEIKFLLHFVKESKQDESGMPNNRFLAERTGGTYSTLKVQPAELEDSGVYFCASSLGVRTGYTFGSGTRLTVV.

This chain's CDR3 is CSVRRGPEAFF. In DNA form, the CDR3 reads TGCAGCGTCCGGAGGGGCCCTGAAGCTTTCTTT. The chain is built from TRBV29-1 and TRBJ1-1, with D perhaps TRBD1 (5 bases). CDR1 and CDR2 from the germline V gene are SQVTM and ANQGSEA. The length of the CDR3 is 11 residues. V dropped 6 bases and J dropped 6 bases, with 11 bases sitting between them. The complete variable domain, with remaining parts taken from reference TRBV29-1 and TRBJ1-1, reads SAVISQKPSRDICQRGTSLTIQCQVDSQVTMMFWYRQQPGQSLTLIATANQGSEATYESGFVIDKFPISRPNLTFSTLTVSNMSPEDSSIYLCSVRRGPEAFFGQGTRLTVV.

This chain uses TRBV13 with TRBJ2-3; TRBD2 matches 13 bases. After removal of 7 bases from V and 2 bases from J, the junction contained 9 bases not matched to a gene. CDR1 and CDR2 from the germline V gene are PRHDT and FYEKMQ (reference sequence). This CDR3 comprises 17 residues. As DNA, the CDR3 is TGTGCCAGCACGGCTGGGACTAGCGGGGCCTTCACAGATACGCAGTATTTT. It codes for CASTAGTSGAFTDTQYF.

V is TRBV10-1 and J is TRBJ2-7; 7 nucleotides agree with TRBD1. Trimming removed 4 bases from V and 3 bases from J; junction bases left unmatched: 15. The CDR3 spans 17 residues. From germline, CDR1 is WNHNN and CDR2 SYGVQD (reference sequence). The CDR3 loop is CASSGRGSRDSNYEQYF. The CDR3 nucleotides are TGCGCCAGCAGTGGGCGAGGGTCCCGGGACAGCAACTACGAGCAGTACTTC.

This clone was detected a few times. This chain connects TRBV19 to TRBJ1-3; D remains ambiguous. Germline assignment: CDR1 LNHDA and CDR2 SQIVND (reference sequence). This CDR3 has 14 residues. The V gene lost 3 bases and the J gene lost 4 bases, with 10 bases spanning the gap. The CDR3 loop reads CASSMGLGGNTIYF. The CDR3 DNA reads as TGTGCCAGTAGTATGGGTCTCGGAGGAAACACCATATATTTT.

The chain employs TRBV27 and TRBJ2-7, with 8 bases aligning to TRBD1. The V gene's germline CDR1 is MNHEY and CDR2 SMNVEV (reference sequence). The J segment lost 5 bases and the V segment lost 10 bases, leaving 7 bases of the junction unmatched. The CDR3 is made up of 12 amino acids. The CDR3 protein is CATSDRAHEQYF. CDR3 DNA: TGTGCCACCTCGGACAGGGCCCACGAGCAGTACTTC.

The gene calls are TRBV28 and TRBJ1-2; no definite D call. Germline V lookup: CDR1 MDHEN, CDR2 SYDVKM. With 5 bases removed from V and 0 bases from J, the gap between germline ends came to 13 bases. The CDR3 extends over 15 amino acids. The CDR3 nucleotides are TGTGCCAGCAGTGAGCTTGGGGAAGCTAACTATGGCTACACCTTC. Protein product: CASSELGEANYGYTF.

This sequence joins TRBV9 and TRBJ2-1; 8 bases line up with TRBD2. The CDR3 covers 17 residues. The J segment lost 0 bases and the V segment lost 4 bases, leaving 9 bases of the junction unmatched. Germline loops: CDR1 SGDLS, CDR2 YYNGEE. CDR3 region: CASSTDPTSGSYNEQFF. The CDR3 nucleotides are TGTGCCAGCAGCACCGACCCCACTAGCGGCTCCTACAATGAGCAGTTCTTC.

The V gene is TRBV19, the J gene TRBJ2-7; perhaps TRBD2 as D (5 bases). Per the germline V gene, CDR1 is LNHDA and CDR2 is SQIVND (reference sequence). V was clipped by 3 bases and J by 1 base, with 19 bases between them. This CDR3 contains 17 residues. The CDR3 spells CASSMVRAGGKSYEQYF. In DNA form, the CDR3 reads TGTGCCAGTAGTATGGTGAGGGCAGGTGGAAAATCCTACGAGCAGTACTTC.

The V call is TRBV19, the J call TRBJ1-4, with D unresolved. The CDR3 runs 16 residues. Per germline, CDR1 LNHDA and CDR2 SQIVND (reference sequence). V was pared by 6 bases and J by 0 bases, with 14 bases between. CDR3 region: CASRPSTWATNEKLFF. DNA of the CDR3: TGTGCCAGTAGGCCATCAACTTGGGCAACTAATGAAAAACTGTTTTTT. The complete variable domain, with remaining parts taken from reference TRBV19 and TRBJ1-4, reads DGGITQSPKYLFRKEGQNVTLSCEQNLNHDAMYWYRQDPGQGLRLIYYSQIVNDFQKGDIAEGYSVSREKKESFPLTVTSAQKNPTAFYLCASRPSTWATNEKLFFGSGTQLSVL.

The chain combines TRBV7-8 with TRBJ1-2; weak D call: TRBD1 (5 bases). Germline V lookup: CDR1 SGHVS, CDR2 FQNEAQ. CDR3 length: 16 residues. Trimming left V 0 bases short and J 0 bases short, with 11 bases between. In DNA, the CDR3 is TGTGCCAGCAGCTTAGCAGGGACTTACTCTAACTATGGCTACACCTTC. It yields the protein CASSLAGTYSNYGYTF.

This clone appeared once. This chain links TRBV18 with TRBJ1-1; TRBD1 aligns across 11 bases. Germline-derived CDR1 and CDR2 are KGHSH and LQKENI. The CDR3 loop spans 16 amino acids. V shed 6 bases, J shed 6 bases, and the junction held 12 bases outside the gene matches. The CDR3 DNA reads as TGTGCCAGCTCGCCTAGGGACAGGGGGGTTGGCGCTGAAGCTTTCTTT. This sequence encodes CASSPRDRGVGAEAFF.

This chain uses TRBV2 with TRBJ1-2, with unresolved D. This CDR3 has 12 amino acids. The germline V gene has CDR1 SNHLY and CDR2 FYNNEI. V was shortened by 11 bases and J by 8 bases, with 18 bases between the two germline ends. The CDR3 bases are TGTGCCGGGGATTACTCCGTCGGCGGCTACACCTTC. This encodes CAGDYSVGGYTF. The full variable domain, its missing parts supplied by reference TRBV2 and TRBJ1-2, is EPEVTQTPSHQVTQMGQEVILRCVPISNHLYFYWYRQILGQKVEFLVSFYNNEISEKSEIFDDQFSVERPDGSNFTLKIRSTKLEDSAMYFCAGDYSVGGYTFGSGTRLTVV.

This chain joins TRBV28 and TRBJ1-2; D gene uncertain. The CDR3 totals 17 residues. The germline gives CDR1 MDHEN, CDR2 SYDVKM. Trimming removed 5 bases from V and 4 bases from J, with 23 bases in between. This chain's CDR3 is CASSIEPGSGNFYGYTF. CDR3 DNA sequence: TGTGCCAGCAGTATCGAGCCGGGCTCCGGTAATTTCTATGGCTACACCTTC.

The J gene is TRBJ1-6, the V gene TRBV7-6; 10 bases agree with TRBD1. The junction had 7 bases not matched to a gene; V was cut back by 2 bases and J by 9 bases. CDR1 and CDR2 (germline): SGHVS, FNYEAQ. This CDR3 region has 16 residues. CDR3 sequence (DNA): TGTGCCAGCAGCTTATCCCCGGACAGGGGGATTTCACCCCTCCACTTT. This encodes CASSLSPDRGISPLHF.

The chain joins TRBV5-4 to TRBJ1-4; D not certain. V shed 5 bases and J shed 5 bases, with 13 bases lying between them. CDR3 length: 14 amino acids. In germline, CDR1 is SGHNT, CDR2 YYREEE (reference sequence). The CDR3 spells CASRSQGRNEKLFF. DNA of the CDR3: TGTGCCAGCAGATCACAAGGCCGGAATGAAAAACTGTTTTTT.

V gene TRBV2 combines with J gene TRBJ1-1; perhaps TRBD1 as D (6 bases). The V end was cut by 2 bases, the J end by 0 bases, with 13 bases between. The CDR3 is 16 amino acids. Germline V CDR1 and CDR2: SNHLY, FYNNEI. The CDR3 region is CASSERGARLNTEAFF. The CDR3 coding sequence is TGTGCCAGCAGTGAACGGGGGGCGCGGCTGAACACTGAAGCTTTCTTT.

V is TRBV11-1 and J is TRBJ2-1, with TRBD2 as a possible D gene (5 bases). Germline loops: CDR1 SGHAT, CDR2 FQDESV (reference sequence). Between the trimmed V and J ends, which lost 3 bases and 7 bases, there was a span of 7 bases. This CDR3 is 12 amino acids long. The CDR3 spells CASSFGLNEQFF. The CDR3 coding sequence is TGTGCCAGCAGCTTCGGACTTAATGAGCAGTTCTTC. Drawing the rest from reference TRBV11-1 and TRBJ2-1, the complete variable domain is EAEVAQSPRYKITEKSQAVAFWCDPISGHATLYWYRQILGQGPELLVQFQDESVVDDSQLPKDRFSAERLKGVDSTLKIQPAELGDSAMYLCASSFGLNEQFFGPGTRLTVL.

CDR3 nucleotide sequence: TGTGCCAGCAGCGTAGCTTGGGACAGGCCGGAGGCTTTCTTT. Translated: CASSVAWDRPEAFF. The rearrangement links TRBV9 to TRBJ1-1; TRBD1 aligns across 8 bases. The length of the CDR3 is 14 residues. With V trimmed by 0 bases and J by 11 bases, 9 bases remained unmatched. Germline CDR1 is SGDLS and CDR2 is YYNGEE.

This chain uses TRBV30 with TRBJ1-2, with 12 positions matching TRBD1. J gave up 7 bases and V 5 bases, and 8 bases lay outside the gene matches. CDR3 length: 14 amino acids. CDR1 and CDR2 (germline): GTSNPN, SVGIG (reference sequence). The chain's CDR3 is CAWQGQGARAGYTF. The CDR3 nucleotides read TGTGCCTGGCAGGGACAGGGGGCGCGGGCTGGCTACACCTTC.

This chain joins TRBV7-6 and TRBJ1-1, with D possibly TRBD1 on 5 matching bases. Trimming removed 3 bases from V and 5 bases from J, with 22 bases in between. Looked up from germline, CDR1 is SGHVS and CDR2 is FNYEAQ. The CDR3 consists of 17 residues. For the CDR3, the DNA is TGTGCCAGCAGCTTGAACCCAGGGAAGGGGAAGAAGACTGAAGCTTTCTTT. This encodes CASSLNPGKGKKTEAFF.

The J gene is TRBJ1-5, the V gene TRBV6-9; D gene ambiguous. Germline assignment: CDR1 MNHGY and CDR2 SVAAGI. The CDR3 is made up of 15 amino acids. With 5 bases removed from V and 1 base from J, the gap between germline ends came to 12 bases. CDR3 DNA sequence: TGTGCCAGCAGTGAATACGACGGAAGCAATCAGCCCCAGCATTTT. Amino acid sequence: CASSEYDGSNQPQHF.

This chain joins TRBV6-5 and TRBJ1-2, with 9 bases lining up with TRBD1. This CDR3 has 14 amino acids. V shed 5 bases, J shed 7 bases, and the junction held 8 bases outside the gene matches. Germline V lookup: CDR1 MNHEY, CDR2 SVGAGI. The CDR3 here is CASSRDRDISGYTF. The CDR3 region has the DNA TGTGCCAGCAGTCGGGACAGGGATATTTCTGGCTACACCTTC.